The clone carrying this T cell receptor beta chain was counted a few times. Its target is unknown. MiXCR was run by TCRdb on the reads, yielding one entry per CDR3 protein. The repertoire holds about 310,000 distinct CDR3 sequences, 17% seen once, with about 12% in the top ten. This specimen belongs to a study of T cell repertoires in cytomegalovirus infection. Study context: CMV infection and matching HLA type were both indicated by public TCR beta signatures. Broader study findings: CMV-specific TCR beta clonotypes restricted by HLA-C were the ones dominating the ex vivo response. Summed frequency of shared TCR beta families picked out CMV carriers who also had the relevant HLA.

CDR1 MNHGY and CDR2 SAAAGT come from the germline V gene. This CDR3 contains 15 residues. V lost 2 bases to trimming and J lost 1 base; unmatched junction nucleotides: 3. Sequenced sample: PBMCs. The genes are TRBV6-8 and TRBJ2-7, with 9 bases lining up with TRBD2. The receptor was derived from a human donor in good health (CMV status not recorded). Some clones in this sample may be carry-over from other donors' samples. The CDR3 sequence is CASSYSLAGSYEQYF. CDR3 nucleotide sequence: TGTGCCAGCAGTTACAGCCTAGCGGGGTCCTACGAGCAGTACTTC.